Included here is one TCR delta chain sequence, with context. Its antigen remains undetermined. No quality values exist for individual bases; no much larger clone is one base distant. This sample is part of a study of human gamma delta and Vdelta1 T cells (dated 2018 in TCRdb). Turning to the overall study: The study examined Delta One T cells, which are Vd1+ gamma-delta T cells, as cytotoxic effectors against acute myeloid leukemia. Overall study outcomes, separate from this receptor: According to the report, Delta One T cells were polyclonal and showed broad cytotoxic targeting of acute myeloid leukemia.

The CDR3 runs 20 amino acids, cysteine and phenylalanine included. The read is trimmed to its CDR3 DNA, 60 bases read in frame from base 1. Trimmed from V: 1 base; trimmed from J: 1 base; junction bases lacking a gene match: 16. CDR1 and CDR2 are read off the germline V gene as TSWWSYY and QGS. The library was built by means of PCR. Sequencing instrument: Illumina MiSeq. TCRdb recomputed clones from the public reads with CATT; identical DNA rows were then combined. This sample has fewer than 15,000 delta-chain clones in its table, and roughly 45% of those were observed once. About 1.6% of the sample is held by the ten biggest clonotypes.

The sequence came from a human donor in good health. Input material: Vdelta1 gamma-delta T cells from blood grown in culture (DOT cells). The sample's cell subset or site label, decoded: Delta One T cells, in vitro expanded/differentiated Vd1+ gamma-delta T cells. The chain couples TRDV1 to TRDJ1; a stretch of 9 junction bases matches TRDD3. The CDR3 region has the sequence CALGERHFPTGGIPTDKLIF. The nucleotide sequence is TGTGCTCTTGGGGAACGCCATTTTCCTACGGGGGGGATACCCACCGATAAACTCATCTTT.